This T cell receptor (beta chain) is from a study of beta chain features in type 1 diabetes. General study points: PCR may have favored shorter templates equally in patients and controls. More deletions and fewer insertions at VDJ junctions were found in patients with type 1 diabetes.

In this sample, this clone turned up a few times. Antigen: not known. Investigators reverse transcribed all isolated RNA, so they sequenced expressed TCRB transcripts. About 4 million reads per sample were averaged for naive, central memory and regulatory samples. Some clones are missing from TCRdb's copy, which holds only in-frame ones; the method was immunoSEQ multiplex PCR. The data contain around 300,000 clones, 7% to 9% of them singletons. CDR1 is SGHRS, CDR2 YFSETQ, per germline. This CDR3 has 11 residues. The V end was cut by 7 bases, the J end by 6 bases, with 8 bases between. Sequenced input: central memory CD4+ T cells from blood. The chain has TRBV5-1 and TRBJ2-1; D ambiguous. The receptor's source is a woman aged 18-29 years in good health. The CDR3 is CASAYLNEQFF. The CDR3 DNA reads TGCGCCAGCGCATACCTCAATGAGCAGTTCTTC.